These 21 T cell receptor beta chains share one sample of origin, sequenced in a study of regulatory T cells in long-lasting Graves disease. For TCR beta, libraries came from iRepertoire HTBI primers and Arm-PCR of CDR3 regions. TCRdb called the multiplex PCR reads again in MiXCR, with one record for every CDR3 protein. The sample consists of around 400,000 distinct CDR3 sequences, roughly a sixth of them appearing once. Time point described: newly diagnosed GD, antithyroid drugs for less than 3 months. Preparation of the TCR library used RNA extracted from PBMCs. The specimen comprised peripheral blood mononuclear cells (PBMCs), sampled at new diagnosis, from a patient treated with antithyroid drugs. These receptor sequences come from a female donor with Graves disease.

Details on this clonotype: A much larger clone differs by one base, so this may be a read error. DNA of the CDR3: TGTGCCAGCAGCTTGACGGCGAGAAACACTGAAGCTTTCTTT. Translation: CASSLTARNTEAFF. This sequence joins TRBV5-5 and TRBJ1-1; no definite D call. This CDR3 is 14 amino acids long. Trimming cost V 1 base and J 2 bases, with 9 bases left between them. CDR1 is SGHKS and CDR2 is YYEKEE in the germline V gene (reference sequence).

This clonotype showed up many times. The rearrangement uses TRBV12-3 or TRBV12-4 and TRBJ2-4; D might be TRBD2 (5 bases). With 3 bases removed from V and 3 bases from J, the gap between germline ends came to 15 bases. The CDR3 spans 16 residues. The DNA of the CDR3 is TGTGCCAGCAGTTTGTTAGGCGCTCGGGACAAAAACATTCAGTACTTC. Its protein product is CASSLLGARDKNIQYF.

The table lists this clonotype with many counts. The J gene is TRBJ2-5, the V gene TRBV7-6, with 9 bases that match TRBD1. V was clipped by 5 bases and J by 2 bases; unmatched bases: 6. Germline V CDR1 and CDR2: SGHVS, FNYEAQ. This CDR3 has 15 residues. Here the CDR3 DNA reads TGTGCCAGCAGCGACAGGGGGGGTCATCAAGAGACCCAGTACTTC. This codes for CASSDRGGHQETQYF.

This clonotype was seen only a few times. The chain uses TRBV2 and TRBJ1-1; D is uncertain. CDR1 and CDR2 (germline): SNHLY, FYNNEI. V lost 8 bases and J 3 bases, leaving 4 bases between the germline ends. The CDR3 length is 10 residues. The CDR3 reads CASAHTEAFF. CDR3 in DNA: TGTGCCAGCGCGCACACTGAAGCTTTCTTT.

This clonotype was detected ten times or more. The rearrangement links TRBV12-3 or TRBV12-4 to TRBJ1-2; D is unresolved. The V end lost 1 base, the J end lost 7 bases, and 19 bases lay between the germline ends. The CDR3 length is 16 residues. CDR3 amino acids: CASSLGGSRRVRGYTF. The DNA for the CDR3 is TGTGCCAGCAGTTTAGGAGGCAGTCGTCGAGTTCGTGGCTACACCTTC.

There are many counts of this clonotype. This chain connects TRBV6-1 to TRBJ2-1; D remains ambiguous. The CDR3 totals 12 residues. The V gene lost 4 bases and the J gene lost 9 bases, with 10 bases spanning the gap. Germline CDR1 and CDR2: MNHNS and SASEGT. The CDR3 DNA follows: TGTGCCAGCAGTGTGGCACTCGCTGAGCAGTTCTTC. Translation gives CASSVALAEQFF.

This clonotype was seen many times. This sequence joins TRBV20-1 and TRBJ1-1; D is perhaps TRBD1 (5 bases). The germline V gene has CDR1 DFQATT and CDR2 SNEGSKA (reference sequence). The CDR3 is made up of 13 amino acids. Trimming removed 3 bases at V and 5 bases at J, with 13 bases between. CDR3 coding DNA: TGCAGTGCTAGTAAGGGGCTAAGGACTGAAGCTTTCTTT. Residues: CSASKGLRTEAFF.

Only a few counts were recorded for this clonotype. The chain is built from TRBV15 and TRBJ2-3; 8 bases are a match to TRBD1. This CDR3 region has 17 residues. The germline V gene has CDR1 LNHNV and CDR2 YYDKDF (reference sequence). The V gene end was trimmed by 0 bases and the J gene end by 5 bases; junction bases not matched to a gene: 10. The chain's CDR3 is CATSRDLRRGLKDTQYF. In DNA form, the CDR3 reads TGTGCCACCAGCAGAGATCTACGCAGGGGGCTGAAAGATACGCAGTATTTT.

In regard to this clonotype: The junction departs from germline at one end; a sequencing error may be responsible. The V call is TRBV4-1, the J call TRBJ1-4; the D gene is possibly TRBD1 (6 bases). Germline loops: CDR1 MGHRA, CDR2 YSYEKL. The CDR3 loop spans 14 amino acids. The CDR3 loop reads CASSPPDRNEILFF. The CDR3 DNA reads TGCGCCAGCAGTCCACCAGACAGGAATGAAATACTGTTTTTT.

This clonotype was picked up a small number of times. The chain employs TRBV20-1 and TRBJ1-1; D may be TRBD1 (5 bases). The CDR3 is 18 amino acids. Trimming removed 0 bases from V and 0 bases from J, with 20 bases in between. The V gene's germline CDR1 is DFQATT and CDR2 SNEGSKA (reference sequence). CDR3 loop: CSARERPGRNRMNTEAFF. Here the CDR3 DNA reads TGCAGTGCTAGAGAAAGACCGGGACGGAATCGCATGAACACTGAAGCTTTCTTT.

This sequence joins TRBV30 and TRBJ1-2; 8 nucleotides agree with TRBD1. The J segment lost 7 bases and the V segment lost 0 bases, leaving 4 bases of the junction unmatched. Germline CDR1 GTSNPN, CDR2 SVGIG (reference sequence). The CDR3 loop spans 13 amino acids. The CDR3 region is CAWSVQGASGYTF. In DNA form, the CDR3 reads TGTGCCTGGAGTGTTCAGGGGGCTTCTGGCTACACCTTC.

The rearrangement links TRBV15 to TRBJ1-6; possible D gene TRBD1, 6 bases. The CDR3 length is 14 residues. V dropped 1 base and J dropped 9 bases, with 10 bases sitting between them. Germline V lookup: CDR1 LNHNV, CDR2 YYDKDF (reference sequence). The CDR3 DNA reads TGTGCCACCAGCAGAGTGGGAGGGGGTTCACCCCTCCACTTT. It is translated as CATSRVGGGSPLHF.

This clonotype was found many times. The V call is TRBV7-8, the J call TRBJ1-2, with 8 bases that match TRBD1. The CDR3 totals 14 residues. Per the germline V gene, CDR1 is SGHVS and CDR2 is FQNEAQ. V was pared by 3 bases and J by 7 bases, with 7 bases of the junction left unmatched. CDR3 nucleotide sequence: TGTGCCAGCAGCTTGGACAGGGTTCCCCGTGGCTACACCTTC. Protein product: CASSLDRVPRGYTF.

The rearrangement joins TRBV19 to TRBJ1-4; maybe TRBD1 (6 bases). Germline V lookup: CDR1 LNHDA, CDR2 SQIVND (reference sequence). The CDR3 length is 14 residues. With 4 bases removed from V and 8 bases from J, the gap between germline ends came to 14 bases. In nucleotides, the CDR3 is TGTGCCAGTAGTAAGGACAGAGGAATCGAAAAACTGTTTTTT. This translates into CASSKDRGIEKLFF.

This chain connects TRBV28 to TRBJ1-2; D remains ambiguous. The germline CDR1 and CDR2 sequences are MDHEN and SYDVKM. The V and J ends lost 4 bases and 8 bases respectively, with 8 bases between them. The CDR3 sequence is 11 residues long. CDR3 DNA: TGTGCCAGCAGTTCTGCGCGGGGCTACACCTTC. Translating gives CASSSARGYTF.

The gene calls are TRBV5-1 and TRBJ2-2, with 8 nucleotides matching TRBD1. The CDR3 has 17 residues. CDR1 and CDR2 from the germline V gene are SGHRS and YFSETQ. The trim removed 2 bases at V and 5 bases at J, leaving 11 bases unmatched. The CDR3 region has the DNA TGCGCCAGCAGCTTTGGACAGGGCGGTAGTAGAACCGGGGAGCTGTTTTTT. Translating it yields CASSFGQGGSRTGELFF. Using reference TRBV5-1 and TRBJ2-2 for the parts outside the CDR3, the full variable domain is KAGVTQTPRYLIKTRGQQVTLSCSPISGHRSVSWYQQTPGQGLQFLFEYFSETQRNKGNFPGRFSGRQFSNSRSEMNVSTLELGDSALYLCASSFGQGGSRTGELFFGEGSRLTVL.

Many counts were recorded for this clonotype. CDR3 DNA sequence: TGTGCCAGCAGTTTGGTCGCATTGACGTGGGCCAACGTCCTGACTTTC. Its translation is CASSLVALTWANVLTF. The chain has TRBV12-3 or TRBV12-4 and TRBJ2-6; D remains ambiguous. This CDR3 is built from 16 residues. Trimming took 3 bases from V and 5 from J, leaving 14 bases between them.

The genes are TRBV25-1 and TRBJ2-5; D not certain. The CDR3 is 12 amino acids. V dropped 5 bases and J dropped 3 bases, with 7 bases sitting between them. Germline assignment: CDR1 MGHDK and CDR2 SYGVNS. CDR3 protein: CASSSMEETQYF. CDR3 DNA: TGTGCCAGCAGTAGTATGGAAGAGACCCAGTACTTC.

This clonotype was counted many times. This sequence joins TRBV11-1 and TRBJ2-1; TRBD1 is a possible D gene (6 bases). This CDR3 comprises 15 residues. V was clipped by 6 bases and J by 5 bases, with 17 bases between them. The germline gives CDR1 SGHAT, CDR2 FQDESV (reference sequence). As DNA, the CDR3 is TGTGCCAGCAGTTCTACAGGGCAATGGGACAATGAGCAGTTCTTC. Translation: CASSSTGQWDNEQFF.

The chain's CDR3 is CATSDPKGDSQETQYF. The CDR3 bases are TGTGCCACCAGTGATCCGAAGGGGGACAGCCAAGAGACCCAGTACTTC. The chain joins TRBV24-1 to TRBJ2-5; 7 bases map to TRBD1. Per germline, CDR1 KGHDR and CDR2 SFDVKD. This CDR3 is 16 amino acids long. Trimming removed 3 bases from V and 1 base from J; junction bases left unmatched: 7.

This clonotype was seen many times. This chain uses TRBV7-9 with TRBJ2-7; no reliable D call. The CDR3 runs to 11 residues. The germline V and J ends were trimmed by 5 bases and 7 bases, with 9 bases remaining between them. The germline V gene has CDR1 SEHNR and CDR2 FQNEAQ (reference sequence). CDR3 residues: CASSLPGEQYF. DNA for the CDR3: TGTGCCAGCAGCCTACCCGGAGAGCAGTACTTC.